The present entry profiles one T cell receptor beta chain with its context. The CDR3 extends over 15 amino acids. This specimen belongs to a study of cytomegalovirus exposure and HLA in healthy donors. Primers: 60 Vbeta forward and 13 Jbeta reverse. Some clones are missing from TCRdb's copy, which holds only in-frame ones; the method was immunoSEQ multiplex PCR. The sample holds approximately 120,000 clones, around 77% seen once. The rearrangement joins TRBV21-1 to TRBJ2-7; TRBD2, the D gene given by the table, was not confirmed from the DNA. TRBV21-1 is a listed pseudogene. The TCR sequence derives from a woman in her 40s in good health and CMV-seropositive. Material for sequencing was PBMCs. In DNA form, the CDR3 reads TGTGCCAGCATCCCGACCCGGCGGTCTCGGTGCGAGCAGTACTTC. Translated, it gives CASIPTRRSRCEQYF.